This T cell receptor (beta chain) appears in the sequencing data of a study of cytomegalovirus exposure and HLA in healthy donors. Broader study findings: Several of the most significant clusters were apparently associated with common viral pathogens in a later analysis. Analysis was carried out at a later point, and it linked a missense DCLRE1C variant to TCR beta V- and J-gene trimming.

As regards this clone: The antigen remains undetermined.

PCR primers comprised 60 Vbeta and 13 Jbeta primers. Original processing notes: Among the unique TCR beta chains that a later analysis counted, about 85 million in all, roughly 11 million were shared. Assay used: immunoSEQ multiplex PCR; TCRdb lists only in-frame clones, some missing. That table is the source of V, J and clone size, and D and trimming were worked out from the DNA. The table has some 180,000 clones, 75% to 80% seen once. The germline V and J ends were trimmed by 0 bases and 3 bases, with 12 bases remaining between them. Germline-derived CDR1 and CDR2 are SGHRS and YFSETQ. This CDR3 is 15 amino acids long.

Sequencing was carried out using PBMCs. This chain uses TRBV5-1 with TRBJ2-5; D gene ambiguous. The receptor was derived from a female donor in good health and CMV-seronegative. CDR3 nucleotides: TGCGCCAGCAGCTTGGCCGGAACGGAGAAAGAGACCCAGTACTTC. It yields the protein CASSLAGTEKETQYF.